Each of the 13 T cell receptor beta chains below was sequenced from the same sample in a study of blood T cells in healthy people across ages. Using a J-beta primer mix together with a sample-barcoded 5' primer, a second PCR was run for about 7 to 12 cycles. TCRdb re-analysed the 5' RACE reads in MiXCR, keeping a single row per CDR3 protein. Of 790,000 or so distinct CDR3 sequences listed, roughly 56% are singletons. Sequencing was performed on blood. These receptors came from a middle-aged man in good health.

This clonotype has only a few counts. The chain recombines TRBV20-1 with TRBJ1-2; D unresolved. V gave up 0 bases and J gave up 2 bases, with 16 bases separating them. The CDR3 extends over 16 amino acids. Germline V gives CDR1 DFQATT, CDR2 SNEGSKA (reference sequence). This CDR3 is CSARDKPAGENYGYTF. The CDR3 DNA is TGCAGTGCTAGAGATAAGCCAGCCGGCGAGAACTATGGCTACACCTTC.

The table lists this clonotype with a few counts. V is TRBV5-1 and J is TRBJ1-2; weak D call: TRBD1 (5 bases). This CDR3 spans 13 amino acids. The V end lost 0 bases, the J end lost 10 bases, and 13 bases lay between the germline ends. Germline CDR1 SGHRS, CDR2 YFSETQ. The CDR3 loop is CASSLVGERDYTF. For the CDR3, the DNA is TGCGCCAGCAGCTTGGTAGGGGAACGCGACTACACCTTC.

The CDR3 DNA is TGTGCCAGCAGTTACCACCAAGTTACAGATACGCAGTATTTT. Protein: CASSYHQVTDTQYF. This sequence joins TRBV6-5 and TRBJ2-3; no definite D call. Germline-derived CDR1 and CDR2 are MNHEY and SVGAGI. This CDR3 spans 14 amino acids. V gave up 2 bases and J gave up 3 bases, with 9 bases separating them.

In this sample, this clonotype turned up many times. The genes are TRBV6-2 or TRBV6-3 and TRBJ1-5; TRBD1 matches at 9 bases. Germline V gene lookup returns CDR1 MNHEY and CDR2 SVGEGT. Trimming removed 2 bases from V and 7 bases from J; junction bases left unmatched: 6. The CDR3 is 15 residues long. CDR3 nucleotides: TGTGCCAGCAGTTACCCGGGACAGGGAAGGCAGCCCCAGCATTTT. Amino acid sequence: CASSYPGQGRQPQHF.

This rearrangement joins TRBV7-2 to TRBJ2-5; TRBD1 agrees at 8 bases. The V gene's germline CDR1 is SGHTA and CDR2 FQGNSA. The CDR3 spans 18 residues. The V and J ends lost 5 bases and 2 bases, in that order; junction bases with no gene match: 16. The CDR3 here is CASSTRRQGIYSQETQYF. The CDR3 bases are TGTGCCAGCAGCACGCGAAGACAGGGGATTTATTCTCAAGAGACCCAGTACTTC.

The rearrangement joins TRBV7-3 to TRBJ2-1; 7 bases match TRBD1. The germline V gene encodes CDR1 SGHTA and CDR2 FQGTGA. This CDR3 spans 14 amino acids. J lost 4 bases, V lost 5 bases, and 5 bases had no gene match. The CDR3 nucleotides read TGTGCCAGCAGCATCGGGACAGAGTACAATGAGCAGTTCTTC. This codes for CASSIGTEYNEQFF.

This clonotype has just a few counts. V and J are TRBV20-1 and TRBJ2-3, with 8 bases lining up with TRBD2. The length of the CDR3 is 14 residues. The germline V gene has CDR1 DFQATT and CDR2 SNEGSKA (reference sequence). V lost 6 bases to trimming and J lost 2 bases; unmatched junction nucleotides: 7. The CDR3 nucleotides read TGCAGTGCCAGGTCTAGCGGGTACACAGATACGCAGTATTTT. It is translated as CSARSSGYTDTQYF.

V is TRBV20-1 and J is TRBJ2-5, with D tentatively TRBD1 (6 bases). The CDR3 has 11 residues. Germline-derived CDR1 and CDR2 are DFQATT and SNEGSKA (reference sequence). Deletions cut 0 bases from V and 13 bases from J, with 12 bases between. The DNA of the CDR3 is TGCAGTGCTAGAGAGGACAGAGTTTCGTACTTC. Protein: CSAREDRVSYF.

This clonotype was observed a few times. The rearrangement links TRBV11-3 to TRBJ2-7; 10 bases are a match to TRBD2. This CDR3 comprises 19 residues. V lost 2 bases, J lost 5 bases, and 18 bases stayed unmatched. Germline loops: CDR1 SGHNT, CDR2 YENEEA. CDR3 sequence reads: CASSLFFFPSGSQGDEQYF. As DNA, the CDR3 is TGTGCCAGCAGCTTATTTTTTTTTCCTAGCGGGAGTCAAGGGGACGAGCAGTACTTC.

This chain joins TRBV28 and TRBJ2-5, with a weak D call TRBD2 (6 bases). The better agreement between TRBJ2-7 and the DNA end casts doubt on the J call. Germline loops: CDR1 MDHEN, CDR2 SYDVKM. The CDR3 totals 12 residues. The CDR3 spells CASGDGSHEQYF. The CDR3 DNA reads TGTGCCAGCGGGGACGGGAGCCACGAGCAGTACTTC.

A single count supports this clonotype. The V and J genes are TRBV5-4 and TRBJ2-1; 13 positions agree with TRBD2. CDR1 and CDR2 (germline): SGHNT, YYREEE (reference sequence). The CDR3 extends over 17 amino acids. V lost 0 bases and J lost 10; bases outside the gene matches: 10. The CDR3 here is CASSLAPLAGGLREQFF. The CDR3 DNA reads as TGTGCCAGCAGCTTGGCCCCACTAGCGGGGGGGCTAAGGGAGCAGTTCTTC.

There are a few counts of this clonotype. CDR3 bases: TGCGCCAGCAGCTTGACAGGGGGTCAAGGAGAGACCCAGTACTTC. It specifies CASSLTGGQGETQYF. J is TRBJ2-5 and V is TRBV5-1; 8 nucleotides match TRBD1. V lost 1 base to trimming and J lost 4 bases; unmatched junction nucleotides: 6. CDR3 length: 15 amino acids. The germline V gene encodes CDR1 SGHRS and CDR2 YFSETQ.

The rearrangement uses TRBV20-1 and TRBJ2-7; D might be TRBD1 (5 bases). With 2 bases removed from V and 2 bases from J, the gap between germline ends came to 10 bases. Germline CDR1 reads DFQATT; CDR2 reads SNEGSKA (reference sequence). This CDR3 comprises 13 residues. The chain's CDR3 is CSARRQGPYEQYF. The CDR3, as DNA: TGCAGTGCTAGACGCCAGGGCCCCTACGAGCAGTACTTC.